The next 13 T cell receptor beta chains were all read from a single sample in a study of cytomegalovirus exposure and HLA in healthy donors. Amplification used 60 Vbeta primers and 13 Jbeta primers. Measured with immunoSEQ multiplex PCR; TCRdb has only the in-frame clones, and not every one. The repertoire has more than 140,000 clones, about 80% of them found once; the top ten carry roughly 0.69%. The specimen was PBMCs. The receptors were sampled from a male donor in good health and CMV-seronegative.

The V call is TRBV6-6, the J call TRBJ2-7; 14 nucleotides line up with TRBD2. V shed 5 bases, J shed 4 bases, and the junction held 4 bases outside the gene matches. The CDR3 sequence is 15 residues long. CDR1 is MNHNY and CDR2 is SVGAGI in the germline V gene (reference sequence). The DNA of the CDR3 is TGTGCCAGCAGTCCGGGACTAGCGGGAGCTTACGAGCAGTACTTC. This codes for CASSPGLAGAYEQYF.

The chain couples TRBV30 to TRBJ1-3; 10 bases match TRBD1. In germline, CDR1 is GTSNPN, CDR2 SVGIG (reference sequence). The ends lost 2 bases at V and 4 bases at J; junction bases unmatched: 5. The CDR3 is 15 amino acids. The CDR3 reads CAWSSGTGVGNTIYF. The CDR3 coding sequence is TGTGCCTGGAGTTCCGGGACAGGGGTGGGAAACACCATATATTTT.

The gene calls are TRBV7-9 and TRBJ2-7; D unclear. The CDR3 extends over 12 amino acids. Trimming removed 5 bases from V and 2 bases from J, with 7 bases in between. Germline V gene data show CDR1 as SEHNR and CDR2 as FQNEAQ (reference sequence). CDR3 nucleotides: TGTGCCAGCAGCCCGACTCCCTACGAGCAGTACTTC. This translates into CASSPTPYEQYF.

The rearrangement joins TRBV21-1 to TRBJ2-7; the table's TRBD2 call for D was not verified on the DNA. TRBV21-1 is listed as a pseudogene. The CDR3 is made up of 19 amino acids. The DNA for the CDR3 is TGTGCCAGCAGCAAAGCTGGAGTAGCGGGAGAACGATTTAGCTACGAGCAGTACTTC. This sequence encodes CASSKAGVAGERFSYEQYF.

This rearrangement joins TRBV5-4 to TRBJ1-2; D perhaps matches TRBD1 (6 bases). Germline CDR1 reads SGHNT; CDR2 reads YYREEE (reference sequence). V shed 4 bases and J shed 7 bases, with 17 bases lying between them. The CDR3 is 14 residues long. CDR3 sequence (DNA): TGTGCCAGCAGCCCAAGTACAGGGTCGGCTGGCTACACCTTC. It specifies CASSPSTGSAGYTF. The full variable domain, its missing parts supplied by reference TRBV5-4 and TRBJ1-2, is ETGVTQSPTHLIKTRGQQVTLRCSSQSGHNTVSWYQQALGQGPQFIFQYYREEENGRGNFPPRFSGLQFPNYSSELNVNALELDDSALYLCASSPSTGSAGYTFGSGTRLTVV.

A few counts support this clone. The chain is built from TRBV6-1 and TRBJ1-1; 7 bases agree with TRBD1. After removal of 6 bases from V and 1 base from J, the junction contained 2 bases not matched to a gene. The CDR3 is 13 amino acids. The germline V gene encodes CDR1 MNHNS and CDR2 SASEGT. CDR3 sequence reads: CASRGQTNTEAFF. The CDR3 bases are TGTGCCAGCAGGGGACAGACGAACACTGAAGCTTTCTTT.

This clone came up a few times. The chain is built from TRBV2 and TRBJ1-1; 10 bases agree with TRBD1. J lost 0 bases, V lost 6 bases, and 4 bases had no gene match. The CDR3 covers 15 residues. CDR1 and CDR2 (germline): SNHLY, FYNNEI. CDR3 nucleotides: TGTGCCAGCAGAGACAGGGGGCTTCTGAACACTGAAGCTTTCTTT. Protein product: CASRDRGLLNTEAFF. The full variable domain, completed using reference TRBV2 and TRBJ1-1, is EPEVTQTPSHQVTQMGQEVILRCVPISNHLYFYWYRQILGQKVEFLVSFYNNEISEKSEIFDDQFSVERPDGSNFTLKIRSTKLEDSAMYFCASRDRGLLNTEAFFGQGTRLTVV.

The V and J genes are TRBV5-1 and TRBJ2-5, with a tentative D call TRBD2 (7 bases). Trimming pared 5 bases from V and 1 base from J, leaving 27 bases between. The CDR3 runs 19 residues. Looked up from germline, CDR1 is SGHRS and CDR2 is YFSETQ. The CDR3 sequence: CASRSGHKSRGVVQETQYF. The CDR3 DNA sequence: TGCGCCAGCAGATCGGGACACAAATCCCGGGGGGTGGTCCAAGAGACCCAGTACTTC.

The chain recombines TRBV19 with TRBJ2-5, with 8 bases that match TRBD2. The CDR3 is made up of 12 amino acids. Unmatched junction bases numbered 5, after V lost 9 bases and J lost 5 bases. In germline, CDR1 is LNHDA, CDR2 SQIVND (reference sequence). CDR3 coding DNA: TGTGCCAGCTCAGCGGGAGTTGAGACCCAGTACTTC. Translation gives CASSAGVETQYF.

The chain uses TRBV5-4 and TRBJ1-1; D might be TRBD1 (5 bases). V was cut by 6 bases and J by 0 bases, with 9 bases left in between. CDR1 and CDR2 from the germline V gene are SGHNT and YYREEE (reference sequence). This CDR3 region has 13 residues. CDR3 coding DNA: TGTGCCAGCAACCGACAGCTGAACACTGAAGCTTTCTTT. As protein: CASNRQLNTEAFF.

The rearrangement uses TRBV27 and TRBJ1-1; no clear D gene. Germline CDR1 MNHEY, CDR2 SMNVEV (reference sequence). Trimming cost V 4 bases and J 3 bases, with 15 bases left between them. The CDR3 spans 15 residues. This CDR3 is CASSWEEAPDTEAFF. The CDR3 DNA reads TGTGCCAGCAGTTGGGAGGAGGCCCCGGACACTGAAGCTTTCTTT.

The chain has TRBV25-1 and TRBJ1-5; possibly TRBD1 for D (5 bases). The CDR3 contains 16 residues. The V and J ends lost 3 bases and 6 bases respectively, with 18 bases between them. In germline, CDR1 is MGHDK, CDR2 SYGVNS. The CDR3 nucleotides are TGTGCCAGCAGTGATGGCTTGGGGGGAGGCGGTCAGCCCCAGCATTTT. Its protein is CASSDGLGGGGQPQHF.

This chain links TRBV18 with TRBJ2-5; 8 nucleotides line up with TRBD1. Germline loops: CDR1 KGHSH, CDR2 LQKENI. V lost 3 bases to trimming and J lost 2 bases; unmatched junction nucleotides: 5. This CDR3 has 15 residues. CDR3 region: CASSPGDRTQETQYF. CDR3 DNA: TGTGCCAGCTCACCGGGGGACAGGACACAAGAGACCCAGTACTTC. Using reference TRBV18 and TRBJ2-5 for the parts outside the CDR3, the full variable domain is NAGVMQNPRHLVRRRGQEARLRCSPMKGHSHVYWYRQLPEEGLKFMVYLQKENIIDESGMPKERFSAEFPKEGPSILRIQQVVRGDSAAYFCASSPGDRTQETQYFGPGTRLLVL.